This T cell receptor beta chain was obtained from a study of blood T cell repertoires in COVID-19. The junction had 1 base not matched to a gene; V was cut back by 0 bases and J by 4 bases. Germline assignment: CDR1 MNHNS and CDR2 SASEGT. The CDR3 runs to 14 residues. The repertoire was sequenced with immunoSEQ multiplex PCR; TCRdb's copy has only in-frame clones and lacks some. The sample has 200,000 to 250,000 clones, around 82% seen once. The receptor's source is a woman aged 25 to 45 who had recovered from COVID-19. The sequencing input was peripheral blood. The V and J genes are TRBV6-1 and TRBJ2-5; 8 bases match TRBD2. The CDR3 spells CASSEASGIETQYF. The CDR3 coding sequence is TGTGCCAGCAGTGAAGCTAGCGGGATAGAGACCCAGTACTTC.